This TCR beta chain was sequenced during a study of CD8 T cells in Susac syndrome. V was pared by 3 bases and J by 9 bases, with 9 bases of the junction left unmatched. The CDR3 is made up of 15 amino acids. Germline assignment: CDR1 DFQATT and CDR2 SNEGSKA (reference sequence). Random hexamers were used to reverse transcribe the RNA input (about 0.5 to 1 ug). Each CDR3 protein is one row after TCRdb ran MiXCR on the immunoSEQ multiplex PCR reads. Of 150,000 or so distinct CDR3 sequences listed, about 91% are singletons. Input material: CD4+ T cells from PBMCs. This receptor was taken from a human donor in good health. The V call is TRBV20-1, the J call TRBJ2-3; 13 nucleotides align to TRBD2. The CDR3, as DNA: TGCAGTGCTAGCTTCCCCGGGACTAGCGGGGAGACGCAGTATTTT. Encoded protein: CSASFPGTSGETQYF.